The present T cell receptor beta chain was sequenced within a study of sequential checkpoint blockade in melanoma. Study-level background: Maintenance nivolumab came after either treatment sequence.

Generated by immunoSEQ multiplex PCR, the TCRdb table keeps only in-frame clones and is missing some. Here the sample spans roughly 9,800 clones, approximately 76% being singletons. Treatment of the sample: randomized to nivolumab then ipilimumab (arm A) or the reverse (arm B). No patient had prior DNA-damaging chemotherapy. Live CD3+CD8+ CD19− CD56− cells were sorted from PBMCs. In germline, CDR1 is LGHNA, CDR2 YNFKEQ. V was trimmed by 0 bases and J by 0 bases, leaving 17 bases between them. This CDR3 is 18 amino acids long. The receptor was isolated from a human donor with melanoma. Sequenced here: CD8+ T cells sorted from blood (inferred from file names), sampled from a patient given nivolumab and ipilimumab in sequence. The rearrangement joins TRBV4-2 to TRBJ1-1; D is possibly TRBD1 (5 bases). The CDR3 loop is CASSQDPGSVTVNTEAFF. The DNA for the CDR3 is TGTGCCAGCAGCCAAGATCCAGGATCTGTGACAGTGAACACTGAAGCTTTCTTT.